A selection of T cell receptor beta chains follows, all from one sample in a study of human T cells and chemical hapten exposure. TCRdb processed the RACE reads anew with MiXCR; each CDR3 protein has one entry. The table includes about 180,000 distinct CDR3 sequences, approximately 29% detected once. This sample comprised whole blood, obtained in connection with sensitization to the hapten diphenylcyclopropenone (DPC). The receptors were gathered from a woman under 40 with alopecia areata. Some clones in this sample may be carry-over from other donors' samples. The CDR3 runs from the conserved cysteine through the conserved F or W. Fields, in order: D gene, clone size, J gene, V gene, CDR3 DNA, CDR3 protein. D genes are given only for firm matches. Only part of the rows carry a size: once, few, many, or a class if the clone is expanded.

-	-	TRBJ1-3	TRBV6-1	TGTGCCAGCAAGAGCGGACAGGGAAACACCATATATTTT	CASKSGQGNTIYF
TRBD1	few	TRBJ1-3	TRBV20-1	TGCAGTGCGACCGATGGAATATGGGACAGGGGAGGAAACACCATATATTTT	CSATDGIWDRGGNTIYF
TRBD1	once	TRBJ2-7	TRBV2	TGTGCCAGCAAAGCGGCGACAGGGGGGCATTTTGAGCAGTACTTC	CASKAATGGHFEQYF
TRBD1	-	TRBJ2-1	TRBV5-1	TGCGCCAGCAGCTTGACAGGGGCTGGGGATGAGCAGTTCTTC	CASSLTGAGDEQFF
TRBD1	-	TRBJ2-7	TRBV28	TGTGCCAGCAGTTCGACAGGGGCTCCCCTCTACGAGCAGTACTTC	CASSSTGAPLYEQYF
TRBD1	many	TRBJ2-7	TRBV6-5	TGTGCCAGCAGCCGACAGGGGAACTACGAGCAGTACTTC	CASSRQGNYEQYF
TRBD2	few	TRBJ2-3	TRBV9	TGTGCCAGCAGCGTAGGTGCTAGCGGGAGCACAGATACGCAGTATTTT	CASSVGASGSTDTQYF
-	-	TRBJ1-1	TRBV11-1	TGTGCCAGCAGTCAACTAAGGAATACTGAAGCTTTCTTT	CASSQLRNTEAFF
-	-	TRBJ1-4	TRBV6-2/TRBV6-3	TGTGCCAGCAGTTCTTTCGGAGATGCAACTAATGAAAAACTGTTTTTT	CASSSFGDATNEKLFF
TRBD1	few	TRBJ2-3	TRBV5-1	TGCGCCAGCAGCTTGGCGACAGGGGGAGATACGCAGTATTTT	CASSLATGGDTQYF
-	-	TRBJ2-2	TRBV20-1	TGCAGTGCTAGGCCGCAGCACACCGGGGAGCTGTTTTTT	CSARPQHTGELFF
-	-	TRBJ2-6	TRBV18	TGTGCCAGCTCACCGTTTACCGGGACCGAAGGATCTGGGGCCAACGTCCTGACTTTC	CASSPFTGTEGSGANVLTF
TRBD1	many	TRBJ1-6	TRBV4-1	TGCGCCAGCAGCAGGGGGCTTTATTCACCCCTCCACTTT	CASSRGLYSPLHF
TRBD1	-	TRBJ2-7	TRBV28	TGTGTCAGCAGTTTAGTGGGACAGGGAACCTACGAGCAGTACTTC	CVSSLVGQGTYEQYF
-	-	TRBJ2-1	TRBV7-2	TGTGCCAGCAGCTTAGTATCAGCTAACAATGAGCAGTTCTTC	CASSLVSANNEQFF
-	few	TRBJ2-1	TRBV6-2/TRBV6-3	TGTGCCAGCAGTCACGGCTATGAGCAGTTCTTC	CASSHGYEQFF
TRBD1	-	TRBJ2-1	TRBV5-1	TGCGCCAGCAGCTTAACAGGGGGGGAGCAGTTCTTC	CASSLTGGEQFF
-	few	TRBJ2-1	TRBV28	TGTGCCAGCAGCCCTAGGGGGGCCTCCTACAATGAGCAGTTCTTC	CASSPRGASYNEQFF
-	-	TRBJ2-7	TRBV20-1	TGCAGTGCTGGGGACCCTACCTACGAGCAGTACTTC	CSAGDPTYEQYF
-	-	TRBJ2-2	TRBV5-1	TGCGCCAGCACAGGTGATAGTGGCACCGGGGAGCTGTTTTTT	CASTGDSGTGELFF
-	once	TRBJ2-1	TRBV5-1	TGCGCCAGCAGCTTTGGACAGGAGGGTGAGCAGTTCTTC	CASSFGQEGEQFF
TRBD2	-	TRBJ2-5	TRBV7-2	TGTGCCAGCAGCCCGCCTCGCGGGGGGTTACAGACCCAGTACTTC	CASSPPRGGLQTQYF
TRBD1	few	TRBJ2-7	TRBV28	TGTGCCAGCAGTTCCCCCCACAGGGGGTACTACGAGCAGTACTTC	CASSSPHRGYYEQYF
TRBD1	-	TRBJ1-2	TRBV4-3	TGCGCCAGCAGCCAAGCTGAAGGACAGGGAGTAGGGTATGGCTACACCTTC	CASSQAEGQGVGYGYTF
TRBD2	-	TRBJ2-3	TRBV30	TGTGCCTGGAGTGTACTAGGGCGGGGGGATTCAGATACGCAGTATTTT	CAWSVLGRGDSDTQYF